What follows are 4 T cell receptor beta chains derived from one specimen sequenced in a study of siplizumab effects on memory and regulatory T cells. TCRdb keeps only in-frame clones here, not all; method: immunoSEQ multiplex PCR. The sample includes about 110,000 clones, roughly 92% seen only once; the top ten take approximately 1.2%. Sequenced input: CD4+ T cells sorted from blood. The receptors shown here come from a human donor in good health.

V is TRBV18 and J is TRBJ1-5; D unclear. V lost 1 base to trimming and J lost 0 bases, with 4 bases between them. Germline V lookup: CDR1 KGHSH, CDR2 LQKENI. The CDR3 is made up of 14 amino acids. CDR3 sequence reads: CASSPLYSNQPQHF. The DNA of the CDR3 is TGTGCCAGCTCACCACTCTATAGCAATCAGCCCCAGCATTTT.

This clone was detected only a few times. V usage is TRBV7-9 and J usage is TRBJ1-5; D call uncertain. Germline V gives CDR1 SEHNR, CDR2 FQNEAQ (reference sequence). This CDR3 is built from 13 residues. Trimming removed 5 bases from V and 3 bases from J, with 8 bases in between. The CDR3 sequence: CASSLETNQPQHF. The CDR3 DNA reads as TGTGCCAGCAGCCTAGAGACCAATCAGCCCCAGCATTTT.

The rearrangement uses TRBV28 and TRBJ2-3; no clear D. Germline loops: CDR1 MDHEN, CDR2 SYDVKM. This CDR3 spans 14 amino acids. V dropped 2 bases and J dropped 2 bases, with 8 bases sitting between them. CDR3 nucleotides: TGTGCCAGCAGTTTACTTGGTCTCACAGATACGCAGTATTTT. Amino acids: CASSLLGLTDTQYF.

The chain recombines TRBV6-1 with TRBJ1-1; D is ambiguous. The CDR3 consists of 14 residues. Germline V lookup: CDR1 MNHNS, CDR2 SASEGT. V lost 1 base and J lost 4, with 10 bases in between. In DNA form, the CDR3 reads TGTGCCAGCAGTGAAGGGACCAAGGGCACTGAAGCTTTCTTT. This sequence encodes CASSEGTKGTEAFF.